The rows below give T cell receptor beta chains drawn from one sample of a study of CXCR3-negative and CXCR3-positive naive CD8 T cells. TCRdb reworked the 5' RACE reads into one entry per CDR3 protein, no DNA. The sample has about 130,000 distinct CDR3 sequences, and its top ten clones hold 0.29%. Sequenced: naive CXCR3- CD8+ T cells from blood. The receptors shown here come from a human donor in good health. Some clones in this sample may be carry-over from other donors' samples. Each CDR3 is given with its conserved first and last residue. Fields, in order: J gene, V gene, CDR3 protein.

J: TRBJ1-5; V: TRBV28; CDR3: CASSLRVQGGQPQHF
J: TRBJ1-2; V: TRBV29-1; CDR3: CSVEEEGYGYTF
J: TRBJ2-1; V: TRBV7-9; CDR3: CASSSAGEDYNEQFF
J: TRBJ2-5; V: TRBV6-5; CDR3: CASKPSGLNQETQYF
J: TRBJ2-7; V: TRBV28; CDR3: CASSLGAGMNEQFF
J: TRBJ2-3; V: TRBV28; CDR3: CASSPGQGNTDTQYF
J: TRBJ1-1; V: TRBV7-9; CDR3: CASSAPGPMNTEAFF
J: TRBJ2-1; V: TRBV10-2; CDR3: CASSDVGRDNEQFF
J: TRBJ2-4; V: TRBV2; CDR3: CASSEVWDIQYF
J: TRBJ1-1; V: TRBV27; CDR3: CASSSQTGTGTEAFF
J: TRBJ2-3; V: TRBV12-3/TRBV12-4; CDR3: CASSPRSAQDTQYF
J: TRBJ2-3; V: TRBV12-3/TRBV12-4; CDR3: CASSFGDVPSTDTQYF
J: TRBJ2-1; V: TRBV29-1; CDR3: CSAWPYVVREGDEQFF
J: TRBJ2-2; V: TRBV7-3; CDR3: CASSSDPSNTGELFF
J: TRBJ1-3; V: TRBV10-3; CDR3: CAIRSDSGNTIYF
J: TRBJ2-1; V: TRBV6-5; CDR3: CASSRDRDYNEQFF
J: TRBJ1-2; V: TRBV29-1; CDR3: CSVEGLGGYGYTF
J: TRBJ2-3; V: TRBV20-1; CDR3: CSARRGTSGFSTDTQYF
J: TRBJ1-1; V: TRBV4-1; CDR3: CASSGGIGRGEAFF
J: TRBJ2-3; V: TRBV2; CDR3: CASSEWVAATDTQYF
J: TRBJ2-7; V: TRBV9; CDR3: CASSVVDSPYEQYF
J: TRBJ1-2; V: TRBV29-1; CDR3: CSAAGTGMANYGYTF
J: TRBJ2-5; V: TRBV4-3; CDR3: CASSQDGGREETQYF
J: TRBJ2-7; V: TRBV20-1; CDR3: CSARSSGGGSYEQYF
J: TRBJ2-2; V: TRBV2; CDR3: CASSERRGTNAGELFF
J: TRBJ2-1; V: TRBV3-1; CDR3: CASSLVFLGSNEQFF
J: TRBJ2-2; V: TRBV5-6; CDR3: CASSLFQGITGELFF
J: TRBJ2-7; V: TRBV5-1; CDR3: CASSPENRYEQYF
J: TRBJ1-1; V: TRBV2; CDR3: CASSETTGWTEAFF
J: TRBJ1-1; V: TRBV29-1; CDR3: CSVVVGNTEAFF
J: TRBJ2-1; V: TRBV5-1; CDR3: CASSLVFASNEQFF
J: TRBJ2-5; V: TRBV5-6; CDR3: CASSPRAQETQYF
J: TRBJ2-2; V: TRBV12-3/TRBV12-4; CDR3: CASSLIGDTGELFF
J: TRBJ2-7; V: TRBV28; CDR3: CASSPFWTGLSYEQYF
J: TRBJ1-4; V: TRBV15; CDR3: CATSRRREKLFF
J: TRBJ2-1; V: TRBV20-1; CDR3: CSARDIGGAFAYNEQFF
J: TRBJ2-3; V: TRBV20-1; CDR3: CSARSREGTDTQYF
J: TRBJ1-5; V: TRBV4-2; CDR3: CASSQESDVSNQPQHF
J: TRBJ1-2; V: TRBV25-1; CDR3: CASSDGTGEEDGYTF
J: TRBJ2-2; V: TRBV7-9; CDR3: CASSPRSGGIFGELFF
J: TRBJ2-5; V: TRBV20-1; CDR3: CSASRFRAYEETQYF
J: TRBJ2-7; V: TRBV19; CDR3: CASSIRREYIPGGAYEQYF
J: TRBJ2-1; V: TRBV19; CDR3: CASSIVQAEQFF
J: TRBJ2-4; V: TRBV25-1; CDR3: CASSGTQGAIVSSGSEDGNIQYF
J: TRBJ2-1; V: TRBV2; CDR3: CASSATGLAGAEDEQFF
J: TRBJ2-3; V: TRBV4-3; CDR3: CASSPTSGGASDTQYF
J: TRBJ2-5; V: TRBV7-8; CDR3: CASSSTGTGLETQYF
J: TRBJ2-7; V: TRBV6-5; CDR3: CASSYGGFSYEQYF
J: TRBJ2-7; V: TRBV29-1; CDR3: CSVRGQGEYEQYF
J: TRBJ2-7; V: TRBV29-1; CDR3: CSAGTVYEQYF
J: TRBJ1-2; V: TRBV7-2; CDR3: CASNVGRGRLPDYGYTF
J: TRBJ2-7; V: TRBV21-1; CDR3: CASSKVSGPLTEQYF
J: TRBJ2-1; V: TRBV12-3/TRBV12-4; CDR3: CASSLEEREYNEQFF
J: TRBJ2-1; V: TRBV20-1; CDR3: CSARVYGGAYNEQFF
J: TRBJ2-7; V: TRBV29-1; CDR3: CSIRGVYEQYF